This T cell receptor (beta chain) derives from a study of cytomegalovirus exposure and HLA in healthy donors. Study-wide results and caveats: Later analysis suggested most CMV-associated TCR beta chains were HLA-restricted.

The PCR ran on 60 Vbeta and 13 Jbeta primers. The data were produced by immunoSEQ multiplex PCR, yet TCRdb's version contains in-frame clones alone and is incomplete. The sample carries about 300,000 clones, 80% to 90% recorded once. For this clone: The antigen is not known.

V dropped 3 bases and J dropped 2; count of bases not matched to a gene: 10. Germline CDR1 is SGHDN and CDR2 is FVKESK. The CDR3 runs to 18 residues. Source material: PBMCs. The receptor's source is a man aged 40-55 years in good health and CMV-seropositive. The chain joins TRBV14 to TRBJ2-3; 11 bases are a match to TRBD2. CDR3 amino acids: CASSQGLAETYFTDTQYF. CDR3 DNA: TGTGCCAGCAGCCAGGGACTAGCGGAGACCTACTTCACAGATACGCAGTATTTT.